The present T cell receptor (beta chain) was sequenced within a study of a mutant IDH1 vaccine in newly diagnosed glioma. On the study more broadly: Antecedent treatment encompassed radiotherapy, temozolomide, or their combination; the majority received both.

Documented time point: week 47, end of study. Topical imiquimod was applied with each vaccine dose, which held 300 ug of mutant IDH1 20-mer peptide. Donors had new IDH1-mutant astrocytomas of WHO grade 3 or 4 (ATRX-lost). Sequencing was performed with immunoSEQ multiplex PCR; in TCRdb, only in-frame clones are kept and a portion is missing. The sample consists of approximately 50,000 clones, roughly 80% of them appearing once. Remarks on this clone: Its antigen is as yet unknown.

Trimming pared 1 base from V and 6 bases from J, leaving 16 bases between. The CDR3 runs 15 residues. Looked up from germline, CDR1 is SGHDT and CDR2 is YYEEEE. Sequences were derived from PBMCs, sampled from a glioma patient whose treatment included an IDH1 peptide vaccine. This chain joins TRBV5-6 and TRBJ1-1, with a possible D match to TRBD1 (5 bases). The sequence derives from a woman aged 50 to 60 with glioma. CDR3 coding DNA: TGTGCCAGCAGCTTGCGACGGACAAAAGGCGCTGAAGCTTTCTTT. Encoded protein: CASSLRRTKGAEAFF.